Listed here is a single T cell receptor (beta chain). The data stem from a study of OX40 agonist ivuxolimab in advanced cancers. Sequencing was performed with immunoSEQ multiplex PCR; in TCRdb, only in-frame clones are kept and a portion is missing. Of over 65,000 clones listed, 85% to 95% were seen once; the top ten hold roughly 11%. Prior autoimmune disease or systemic immunosuppression barred patients. Germline V gene lookup returns CDR1 SEHNR and CDR2 FQNEAQ (reference sequence). The trim removed 6 bases at V and 0 bases at J, leaving 7 bases unmatched. The CDR3 loop spans 16 amino acids. This sequence joins TRBV7-9 and TRBJ2-1; 8 bases match TRBD2. The source of this sequence is an adult with an advanced solid tumor such as melanoma, head and neck, liver or kidney cancer. The sequenced sample was CD4+ or CD8+ T cells sorted from blood, obtained in a trial of the OX40 agonist ivuxolimab. The DNA for the CDR3 is TGTGCCAGCAGTCCTACTAGCGGATACTCCTACAATGAGCAGTTCTTC. It specifies CASSPTSGYSYNEQFF. The full variable domain, rest sourced from reference TRBV7-9 and TRBJ2-1, is DTGVSQNPRHKITKRGQNVTFRCDPISEHNRLYWYRQTLGQGPEFLTYFQNEAQLEKSRLLSDRFSAERPKGSFSTLEIQRTEQGDSAMYLCASSPTSGYSYNEQFFGPGTRLTVL.